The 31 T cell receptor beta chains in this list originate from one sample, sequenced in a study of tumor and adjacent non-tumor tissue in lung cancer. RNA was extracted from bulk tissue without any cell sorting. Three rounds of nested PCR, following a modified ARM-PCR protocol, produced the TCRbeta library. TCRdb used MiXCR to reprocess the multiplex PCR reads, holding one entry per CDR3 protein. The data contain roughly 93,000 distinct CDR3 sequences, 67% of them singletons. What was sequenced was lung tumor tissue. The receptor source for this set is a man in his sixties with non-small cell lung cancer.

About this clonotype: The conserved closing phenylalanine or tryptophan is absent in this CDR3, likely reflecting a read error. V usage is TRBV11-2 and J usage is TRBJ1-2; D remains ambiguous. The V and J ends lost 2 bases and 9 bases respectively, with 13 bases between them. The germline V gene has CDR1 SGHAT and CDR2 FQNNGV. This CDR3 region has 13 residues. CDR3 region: CASSLWRKTSYTL. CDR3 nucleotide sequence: TGTGCCAGCAGCTTATGGAGAAAAACAAGCTACACCCTC.

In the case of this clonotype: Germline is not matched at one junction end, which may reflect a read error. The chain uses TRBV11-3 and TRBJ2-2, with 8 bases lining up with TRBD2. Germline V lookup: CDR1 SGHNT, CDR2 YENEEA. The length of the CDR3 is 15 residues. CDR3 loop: CASSLRLAMAGELFF. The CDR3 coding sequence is TGTGCCAGCAGTCTACGACTAGCGATGGCCGGGGAACTGTTCTTT.

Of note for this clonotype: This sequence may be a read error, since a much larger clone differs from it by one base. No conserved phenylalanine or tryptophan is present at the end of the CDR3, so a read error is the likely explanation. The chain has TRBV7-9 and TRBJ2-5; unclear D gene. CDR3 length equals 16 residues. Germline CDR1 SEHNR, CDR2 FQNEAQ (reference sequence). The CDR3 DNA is TGTGCCAACAGCTTAGGTGGCATTTCGTACCAAGAGACCCAGTACTTG. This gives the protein CANSLGGISYQETQYL.

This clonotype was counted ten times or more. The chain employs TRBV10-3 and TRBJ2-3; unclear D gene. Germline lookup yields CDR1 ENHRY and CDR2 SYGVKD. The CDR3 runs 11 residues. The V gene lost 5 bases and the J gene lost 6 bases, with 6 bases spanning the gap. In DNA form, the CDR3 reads TGTGCCATCAGTTCCGGTGATACGCAGTATTTT. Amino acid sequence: CAISSGDTQYF.

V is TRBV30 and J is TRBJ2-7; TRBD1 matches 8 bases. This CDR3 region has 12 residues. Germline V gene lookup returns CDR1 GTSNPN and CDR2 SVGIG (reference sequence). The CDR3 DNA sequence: TGTATCTTCGGACAGGGAACCTACGAGCAGTACTTC. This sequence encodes CIFGQGTYEQYF.

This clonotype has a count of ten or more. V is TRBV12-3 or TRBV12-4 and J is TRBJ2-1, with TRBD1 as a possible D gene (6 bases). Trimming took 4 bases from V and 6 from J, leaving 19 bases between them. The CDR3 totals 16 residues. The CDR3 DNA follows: TGTGCCAGCAGTTCCTCTTCTGGGGGCGGTGCCAATGAGCAGTTCTTC. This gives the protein CASSSSSGGGANEQFF.

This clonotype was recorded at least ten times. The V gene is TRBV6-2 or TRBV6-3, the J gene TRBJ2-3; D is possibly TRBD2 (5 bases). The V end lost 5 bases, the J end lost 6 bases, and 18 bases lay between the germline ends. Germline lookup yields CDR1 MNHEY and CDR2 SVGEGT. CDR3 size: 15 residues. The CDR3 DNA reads TGTGCCAGCAGTCAGCCTGGGGTAGCGTGGGATACGCAGTATTTT. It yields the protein CASSQPGVAWDTQYF.

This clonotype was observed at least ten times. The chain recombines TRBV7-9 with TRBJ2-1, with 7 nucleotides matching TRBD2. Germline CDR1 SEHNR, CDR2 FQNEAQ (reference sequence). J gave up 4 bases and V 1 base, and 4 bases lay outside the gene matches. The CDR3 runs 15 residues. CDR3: CASSLVAGVYNEQFF. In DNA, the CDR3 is TGTGCCAGCAGCTTAGTTGCGGGAGTATACAATGAGCAGTTCTTC.

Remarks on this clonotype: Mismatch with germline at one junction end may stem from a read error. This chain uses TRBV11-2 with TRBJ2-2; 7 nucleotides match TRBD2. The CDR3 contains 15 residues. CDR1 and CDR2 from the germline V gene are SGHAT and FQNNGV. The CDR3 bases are TGCGCCAGCAGCACGGGACTAACTAACTCCGGGGAGCTGTTTTTT. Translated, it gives CASSTGLTNSGELFF.

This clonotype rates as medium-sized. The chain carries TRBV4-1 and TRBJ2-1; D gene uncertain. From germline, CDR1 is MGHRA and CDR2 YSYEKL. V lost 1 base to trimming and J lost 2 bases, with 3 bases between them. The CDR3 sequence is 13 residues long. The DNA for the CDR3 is TGCGCCAGCAGCCAAGGCCCCTACAATGAGCAGTTCTTC. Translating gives CASSQGPYNEQFF.

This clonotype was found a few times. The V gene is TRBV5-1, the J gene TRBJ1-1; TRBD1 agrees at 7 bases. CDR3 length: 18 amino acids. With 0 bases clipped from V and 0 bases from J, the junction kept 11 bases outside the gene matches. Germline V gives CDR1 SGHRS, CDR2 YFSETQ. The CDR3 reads CASSLGRTGQGLNTEAFF. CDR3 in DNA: TGCGCCAGCAGCTTGGGAAGGACAGGACAAGGATTGAACACTGAAGCTTTCTTT.

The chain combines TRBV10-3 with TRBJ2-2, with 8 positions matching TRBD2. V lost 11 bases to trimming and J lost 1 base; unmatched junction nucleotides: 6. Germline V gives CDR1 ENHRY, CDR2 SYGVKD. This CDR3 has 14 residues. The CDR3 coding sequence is TGTGCCGCCAGACTAGCGTGGAACACCGGGGAGCTGTTTTTT. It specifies CAARLAWNTGELFF.

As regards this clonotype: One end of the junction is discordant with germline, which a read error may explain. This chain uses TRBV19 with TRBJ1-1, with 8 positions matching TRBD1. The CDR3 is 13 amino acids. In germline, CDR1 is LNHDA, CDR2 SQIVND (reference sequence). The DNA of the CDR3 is TGTGCCAGTAGTGTGACAGGGGATACTGAAACTCTCTTT. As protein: CASSVTGDTETLF.

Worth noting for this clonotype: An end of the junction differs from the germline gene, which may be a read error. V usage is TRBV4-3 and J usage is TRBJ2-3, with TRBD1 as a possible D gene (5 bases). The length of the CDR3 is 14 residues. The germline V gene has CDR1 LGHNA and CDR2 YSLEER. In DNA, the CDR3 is TGCGTCAGCAGCCAGGTAGGGGCCGTGTATAAGCAGTATTTT. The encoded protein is CVSSQVGAVYKQYF.

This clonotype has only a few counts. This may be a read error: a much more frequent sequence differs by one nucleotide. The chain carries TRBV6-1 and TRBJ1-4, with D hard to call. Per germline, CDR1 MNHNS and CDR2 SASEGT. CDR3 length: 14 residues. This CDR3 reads CVSSVYGDLQKLFF. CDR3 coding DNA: TGTGTCAGCAGTGTTTACGGCGACCTTCAAAAACTGTTTTTT.

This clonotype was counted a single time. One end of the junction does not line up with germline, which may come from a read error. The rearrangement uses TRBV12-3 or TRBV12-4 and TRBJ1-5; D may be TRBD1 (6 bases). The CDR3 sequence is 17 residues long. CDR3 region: CASSLFRTRGRNQSQHF. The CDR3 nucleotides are TGTGCCAGCAGTTTATTTAGGACAAGGGGGAGGAATCAGTCCCAGCATTTT.

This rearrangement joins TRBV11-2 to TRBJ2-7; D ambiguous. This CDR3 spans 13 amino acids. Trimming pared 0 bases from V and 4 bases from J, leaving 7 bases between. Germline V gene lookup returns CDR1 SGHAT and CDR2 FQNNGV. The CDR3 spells CASSLDSAYEQYF. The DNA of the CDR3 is TGTGCCAGCAGCTTAGATTCCGCTTACGAGCAGTACTTC. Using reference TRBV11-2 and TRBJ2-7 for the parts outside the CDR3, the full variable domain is EAGVAQSPRYKIIEKRQSVAFWCNPISGHATLYWYQQILGQGPKLLIQFQNNGVVDDSQLPKDRFSAERLKGVDSTLKIQPAKLEDSAVYLCASSLDSAYEQYFGPGTRLTVT.

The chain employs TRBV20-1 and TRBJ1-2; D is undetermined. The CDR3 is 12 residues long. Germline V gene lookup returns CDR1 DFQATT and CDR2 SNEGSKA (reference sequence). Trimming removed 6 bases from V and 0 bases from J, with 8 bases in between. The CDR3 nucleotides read TGCAGTGCCCCGAGTACTAACTATGGCTACACCTTC. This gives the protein CSAPSTNYGYTF.

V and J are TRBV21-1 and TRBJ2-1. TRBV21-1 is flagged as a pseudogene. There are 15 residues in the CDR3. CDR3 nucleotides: TGTGCCAGGAGCGGTCGGCGGACCCGTTACAATGAGCAGTTCTTC. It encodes CARSGRRTRYNEQFF.

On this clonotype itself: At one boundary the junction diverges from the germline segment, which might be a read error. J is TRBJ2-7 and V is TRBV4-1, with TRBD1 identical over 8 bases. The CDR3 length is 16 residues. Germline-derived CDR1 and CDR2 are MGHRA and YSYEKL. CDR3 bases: TGCGCCAGCAGCCGACTAGGGACAGGAAGTTCCTACGAGCATTACTTC. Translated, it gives CASSRLGTGSSYEHYF.

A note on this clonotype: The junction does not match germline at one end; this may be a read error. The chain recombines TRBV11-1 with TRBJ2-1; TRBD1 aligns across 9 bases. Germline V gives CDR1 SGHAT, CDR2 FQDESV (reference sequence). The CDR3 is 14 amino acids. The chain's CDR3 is CTSSLRDRAHEQFF. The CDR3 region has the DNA TGTACCAGCAGCTTAAGGGACAGGGCCCATGAGCAGTTCTTC.

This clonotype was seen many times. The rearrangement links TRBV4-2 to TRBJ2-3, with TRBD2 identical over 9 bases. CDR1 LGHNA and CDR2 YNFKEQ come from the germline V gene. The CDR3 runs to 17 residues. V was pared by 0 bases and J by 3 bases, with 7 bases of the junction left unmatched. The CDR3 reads CASSQDKGLAATDTQYF. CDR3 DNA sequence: TGTGCCAGCAGCCAAGATAAGGGACTAGCCGCAACAGATACGCAGTATTTT.

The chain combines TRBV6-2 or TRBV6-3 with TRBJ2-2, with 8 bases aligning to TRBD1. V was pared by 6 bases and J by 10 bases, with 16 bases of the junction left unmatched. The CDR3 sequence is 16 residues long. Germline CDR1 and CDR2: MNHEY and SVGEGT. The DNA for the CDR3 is TGTGCCAGCAGAGACCGGGACAGGCTCTTTTTCGAGGAGCTGTTTTTT. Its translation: CASRDRDRLFFEELFF.

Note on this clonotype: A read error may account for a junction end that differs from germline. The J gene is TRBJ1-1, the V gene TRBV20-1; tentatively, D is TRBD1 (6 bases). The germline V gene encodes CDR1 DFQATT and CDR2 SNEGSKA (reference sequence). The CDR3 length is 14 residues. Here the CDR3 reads CSAGKQGYDTETFF. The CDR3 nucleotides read TGCAGTGCTGGAAAACAGGGTTACGACACTGAAACTTTCTTT.

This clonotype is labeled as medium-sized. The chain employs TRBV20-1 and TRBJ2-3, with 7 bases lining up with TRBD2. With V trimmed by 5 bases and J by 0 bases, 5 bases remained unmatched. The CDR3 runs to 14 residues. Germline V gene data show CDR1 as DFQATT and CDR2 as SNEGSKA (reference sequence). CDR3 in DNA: TGCAGTGCTTTACTAGCGTCTAGCACAGATACGCAGTATTTT. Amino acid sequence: CSALLASSTDTQYF.

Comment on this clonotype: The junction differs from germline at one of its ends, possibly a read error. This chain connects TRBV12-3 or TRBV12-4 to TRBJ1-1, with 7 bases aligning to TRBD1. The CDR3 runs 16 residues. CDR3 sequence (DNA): TGTGCCTGCAGTTTTTTAGGGGGCAGGAGGAACACTGAAGTTTTCTTT. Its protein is CACSFLGGRRNTEVFF.

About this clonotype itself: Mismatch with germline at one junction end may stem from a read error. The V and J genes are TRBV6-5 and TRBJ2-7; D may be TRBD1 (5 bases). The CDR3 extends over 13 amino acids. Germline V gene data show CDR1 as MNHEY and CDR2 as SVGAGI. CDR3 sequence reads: CGSREGDVGERYF. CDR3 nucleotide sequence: TGTGGCAGCAGAGAAGGGGATGTGGGCGAGCGGTACTTC.

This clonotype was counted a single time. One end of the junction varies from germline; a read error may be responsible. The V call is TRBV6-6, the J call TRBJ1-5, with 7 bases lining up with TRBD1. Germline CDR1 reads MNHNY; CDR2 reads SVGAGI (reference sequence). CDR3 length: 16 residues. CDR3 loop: CVSSKGTDYSNQPRHF. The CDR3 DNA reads TGTGTCAGCAGCAAAGGGACAGATTATAGCAATCAGCCCCGGCATTTT.

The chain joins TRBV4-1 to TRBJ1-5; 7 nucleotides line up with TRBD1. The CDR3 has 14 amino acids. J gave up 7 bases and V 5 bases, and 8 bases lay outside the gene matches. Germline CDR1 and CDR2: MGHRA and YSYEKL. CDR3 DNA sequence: TGCGCCAGCAGCTTCCGACAGGGTGGGCAGCCCCAGCATTTT. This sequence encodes CASSFRQGGQPQHF.

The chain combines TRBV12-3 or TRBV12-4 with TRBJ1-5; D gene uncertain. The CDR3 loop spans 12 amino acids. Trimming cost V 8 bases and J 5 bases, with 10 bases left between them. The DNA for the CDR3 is TGTGCCAGCCGGAACATTGATCAGCCCCAGCATTTT. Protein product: CASRNIDQPQHF.

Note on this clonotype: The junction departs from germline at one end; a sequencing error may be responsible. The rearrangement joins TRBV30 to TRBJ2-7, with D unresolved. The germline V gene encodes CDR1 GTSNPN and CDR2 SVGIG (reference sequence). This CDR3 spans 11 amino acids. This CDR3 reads CAWNWAHEQYF. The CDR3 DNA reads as TGTGCTTGGAACTGGGCGCACGAGCAGTACTTC.